The 8 T cell receptor beta chains given below trace back to one sample, sequenced in a study of T cells in Graves' hyperthyroidism and ophthalmopathy. The source material, RNA transcripts, was used to amplify TCR beta CDR3 regions. During a first-round RT-PCR of the TCR CDR3, the HTBI primer set was used. MiXCR, applied by TCRdb to the multiplex PCR reads, yields one record per CDR3 protein. The table lists nearly 600,000 distinct CDR3 sequences, over 12% of them singletons. Sequencing was performed on blood. The receptor set was obtained from a woman under 30 with Graves' ophthalmopathy.

This clonotype came up many times. The chain recombines TRBV3-1 with TRBJ1-1; no firm D call. Germline CDR1 and CDR2: LGHDT and YNNKEL (reference sequence). The CDR3 contains 15 residues. V lost 0 bases, J lost 6 bases, and 14 bases lay in between. DNA for the CDR3: TGTGCCAGCAGCCAAGACTATCGGGTGGGCGCTGAAGCTTTCTTT. This codes for CASSQDYRVGAEAFF.

J is TRBJ2-3 and V is TRBV9; D is perhaps TRBD1 (6 bases). The CDR3 has 15 residues. Germline V CDR1 and CDR2: SGDLS, YYNGEE. With 0 bases removed from V and 4 bases from J, the gap between germline ends came to 12 bases. CDR3 sequence: CASSVETGPADTQYF. The DNA of the CDR3 is TGTGCCAGCAGCGTAGAGACAGGCCCGGCAGATACGCAGTATTTT.

This clonotype was seen at least ten times. This rearrangement joins TRBV28 to TRBJ2-7; a possible D gene is TRBD1 (6 bases). The CDR3 is 16 residues long. CDR1 and CDR2 (germline): MDHEN, SYDVKM. V was cut by 5 bases and J by 4 bases, with 21 bases left in between. CDR3 loop: CASSPPGRGPGYEQYF. In DNA form, the CDR3 reads TGTGCCAGCAGTCCCCCCGGCAGGGGCCCTGGGTACGAGCAGTACTTC.

This clonotype has ten or more counts. The CDR3 DNA follows: TGTGCCAGCAGCCCGCGAGGGGGCGCCGGCACCGGGGAGCTGTTTTTT. Its translation: CASSPRGGAGTGELFF. The chain carries TRBV11-2 and TRBJ2-2, with 7 bases aligning to TRBD1. The CDR3 totals 16 residues. In germline, CDR1 is SGHAT, CDR2 FQNNGV. V was pared by 5 bases and J by 4 bases, with 10 bases of the junction left unmatched.

This clonotype appeared a few times. The chain couples TRBV4-1 to TRBJ2-1; D remains ambiguous. The CDR3 consists of 15 residues. V lost 0 bases and J lost 0, with 6 bases in between. In germline, CDR1 is MGHRA, CDR2 YSYEKL. CDR3 sequence (DNA): TGCGCCAGCAGCCAAGATTGGGCCTCCTACAATGAGCAGTTCTTC. This translates into CASSQDWASYNEQFF.

This clonotype appeared many times. The V call is TRBV15, the J call TRBJ2-7, with TRBD2 matching 10 bases. Germline CDR1 LNHNV, CDR2 YYDKDF (reference sequence). The CDR3 is made up of 16 amino acids. After removal of 4 bases from V and 3 bases from J, the junction contained 9 bases not matched to a gene. CDR3 loop: CATSTRTSGNIYEQYF. For the CDR3, the DNA is TGTGCCACCAGCACCCGCACTAGCGGGAACATCTACGAGCAGTACTTC.

This clonotype showed up many times. This chain uses TRBV30 with TRBJ1-2, with D perhaps matching TRBD1 (6 bases). The V gene lost 2 bases and the J gene lost 6 bases, with 13 bases spanning the gap. Germline V gene sequence: CDR1 GTSNPN, CDR2 SVGIG (reference sequence). The CDR3 totals 13 residues. CDR3 amino acids: CAWSHRDLDGYTF. DNA for the CDR3: TGTGCCTGGAGTCACAGGGATCTCGATGGCTACACCTTC.

The sample holds many counts of this clonotype. The chain joins TRBV5-6 to TRBJ1-2; D is perhaps TRBD1 (6 bases). Germline lookup yields CDR1 SGHDT and CDR2 YYEEEE. This CDR3 region has 14 residues. Trimming pared 0 bases from V and 4 bases from J, leaving 10 bases between. The CDR3, as DNA: TGTGCCAGCAGCTTGGGGGGGGCTCGCTATGGCTACACCTTC. Translation gives CASSLGGARYGYTF.